The T cell receptor (beta chain) described here comes from a study of blood T cells in healthy people across ages. This CDR3 comprises 14 residues. Per the germline V gene, CDR1 is ENHRY and CDR2 is SYGVKD. V was cut by 2 bases and J by 3 bases, with 10 bases left in between. Study-wide results and caveats: Changes seen in expanded clonotypes were possibly confounded by donor CMV status left unknown.

Samples each had at least 6 micrograms of total RNA extracted. It was with a sample-barcoded 5' primer and a J-beta primer mix that a second PCR of about 7 to 12 cycles was run. TCRdb independently ran MiXCR on the 5' RACE reads; one entry per CDR3 protein. Of 750,000 to 950,000 distinct CDR3 sequences listed, less than 70% are singletons. Concerning this clonotype itself: What it binds is not known.

The receptor was derived from a man of 80 years or more in good health. This chain links TRBV10-3 with TRBJ1-2; D perhaps matches TRBD1 (6 bases). The sample comprised blood. The CDR3: CAISEAGEDYGYTF. The CDR3 DNA follows: TGTGCCATCAGTGAGGCAGGGGAGGACTATGGCTACACCTTC.